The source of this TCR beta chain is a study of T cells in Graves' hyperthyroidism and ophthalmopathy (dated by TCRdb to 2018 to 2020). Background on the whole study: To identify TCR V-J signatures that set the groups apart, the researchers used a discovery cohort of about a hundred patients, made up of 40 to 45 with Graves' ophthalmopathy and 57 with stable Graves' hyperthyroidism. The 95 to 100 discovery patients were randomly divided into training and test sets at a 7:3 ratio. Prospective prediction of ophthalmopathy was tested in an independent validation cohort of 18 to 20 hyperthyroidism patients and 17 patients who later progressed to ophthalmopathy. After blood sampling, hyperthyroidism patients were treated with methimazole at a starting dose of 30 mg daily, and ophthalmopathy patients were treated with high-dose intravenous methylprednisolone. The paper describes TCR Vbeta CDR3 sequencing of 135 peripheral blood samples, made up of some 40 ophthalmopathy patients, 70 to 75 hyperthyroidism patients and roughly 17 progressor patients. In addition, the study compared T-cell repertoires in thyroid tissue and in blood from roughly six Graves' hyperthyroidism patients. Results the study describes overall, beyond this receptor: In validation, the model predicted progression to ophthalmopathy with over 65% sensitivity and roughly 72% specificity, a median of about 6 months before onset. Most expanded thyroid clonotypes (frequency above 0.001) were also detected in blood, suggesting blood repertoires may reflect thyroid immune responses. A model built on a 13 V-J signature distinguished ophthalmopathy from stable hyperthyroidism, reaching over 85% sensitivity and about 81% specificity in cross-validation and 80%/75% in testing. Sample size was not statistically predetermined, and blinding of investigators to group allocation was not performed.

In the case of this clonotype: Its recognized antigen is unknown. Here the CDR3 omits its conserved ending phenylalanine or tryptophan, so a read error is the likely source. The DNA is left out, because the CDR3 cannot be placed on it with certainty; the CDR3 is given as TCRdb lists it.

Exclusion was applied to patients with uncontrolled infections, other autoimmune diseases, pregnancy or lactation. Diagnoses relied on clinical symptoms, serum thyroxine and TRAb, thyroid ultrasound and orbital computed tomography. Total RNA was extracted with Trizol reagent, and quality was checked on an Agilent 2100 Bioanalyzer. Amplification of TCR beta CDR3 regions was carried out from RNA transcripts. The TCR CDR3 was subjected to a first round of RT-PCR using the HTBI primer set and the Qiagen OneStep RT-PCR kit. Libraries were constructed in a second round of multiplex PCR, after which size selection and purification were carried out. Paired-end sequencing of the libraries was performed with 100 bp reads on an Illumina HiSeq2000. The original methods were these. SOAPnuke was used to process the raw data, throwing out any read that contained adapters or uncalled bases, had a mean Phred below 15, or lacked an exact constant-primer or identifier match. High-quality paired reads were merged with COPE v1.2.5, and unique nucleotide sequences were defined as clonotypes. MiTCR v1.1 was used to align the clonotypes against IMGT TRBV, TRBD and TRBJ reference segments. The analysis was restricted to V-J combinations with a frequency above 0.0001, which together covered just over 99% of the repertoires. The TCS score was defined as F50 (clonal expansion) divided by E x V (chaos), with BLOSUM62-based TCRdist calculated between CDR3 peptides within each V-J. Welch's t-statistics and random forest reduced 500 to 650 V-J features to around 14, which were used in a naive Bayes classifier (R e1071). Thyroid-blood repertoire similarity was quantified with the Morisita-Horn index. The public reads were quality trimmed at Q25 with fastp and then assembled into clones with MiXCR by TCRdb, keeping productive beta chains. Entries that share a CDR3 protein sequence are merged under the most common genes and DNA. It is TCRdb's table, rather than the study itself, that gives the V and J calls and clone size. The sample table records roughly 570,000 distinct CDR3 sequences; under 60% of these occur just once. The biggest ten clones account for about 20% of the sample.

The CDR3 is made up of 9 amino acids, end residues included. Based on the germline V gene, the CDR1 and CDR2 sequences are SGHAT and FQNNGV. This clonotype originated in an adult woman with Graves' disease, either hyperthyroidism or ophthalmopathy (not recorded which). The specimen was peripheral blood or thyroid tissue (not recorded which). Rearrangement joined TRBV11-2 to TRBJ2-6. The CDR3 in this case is CASSSDWTS.